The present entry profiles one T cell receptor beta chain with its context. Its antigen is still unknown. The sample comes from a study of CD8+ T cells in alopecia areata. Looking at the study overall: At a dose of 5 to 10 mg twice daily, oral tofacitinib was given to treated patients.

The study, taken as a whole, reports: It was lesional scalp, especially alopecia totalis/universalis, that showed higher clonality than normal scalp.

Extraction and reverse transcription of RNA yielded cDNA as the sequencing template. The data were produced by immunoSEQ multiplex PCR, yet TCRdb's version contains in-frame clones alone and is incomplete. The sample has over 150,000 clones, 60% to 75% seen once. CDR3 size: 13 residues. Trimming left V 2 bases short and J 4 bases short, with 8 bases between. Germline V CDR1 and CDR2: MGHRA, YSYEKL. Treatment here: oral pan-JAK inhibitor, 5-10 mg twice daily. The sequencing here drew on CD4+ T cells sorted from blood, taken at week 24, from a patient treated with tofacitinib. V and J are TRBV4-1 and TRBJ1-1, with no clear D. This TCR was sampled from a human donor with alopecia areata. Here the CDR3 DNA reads TGCGCCAGCAGCCAACTTAGAATCACTGAAGCTTTCTTT. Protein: CASSQLRITEAFF.